What follows describes a single T cell receptor (beta chain). This clone was observed a handful of times. Its antigen is unknown. No much larger clone is present one base from it, and per-base qualities are unavailable. The data originate from a study of T cell repertoires in ileal Crohn's disease (dated by TCRdb to between 2017 and 2020). For the study in its entirety: The median duration of disease was approximately 7.9 years, and at the time of surgery around 32% of patients were active smokers. A Rutgeerts score higher than i0 was the definition used for endoscopic postoperative recurrence. The study ran alongside a multicentre cohort designed to identify predictors of early endoscopic recurrence after ileocolonic resection. TCR repertoire analysis was done in about 57 Crohn's disease patients from a prospective multicentre cohort. Every patient underwent surgery because of a complication, which was stricturing disease in roughly 60% and penetrating disease in around 39%. About half of the patients received postoperative therapy: some 12 received thiopurines and 15 to 20 received anti-TNF agents. A total of roughly 170 mucosal samples from some 60 patients were sequenced, with samples obtained at several locations on the surgical specimen and at postoperative endoscopy. General findings and caveats noted by the study authors: Only a subgroup of patients, of unstated size, had their mucosal CD4 and CD8 T cells sorted and sequenced. Patients who were active smokers at surgery had a significantly higher proportion of clonal expansions than non-smokers (25.9% vs 17.9%, p=0.02). Endoscopic recurrence was found to be associated with higher high-frequency clone percentages at surgery, and recurrence was observed in all patients with clonality above 26.8% (18/57). Compared with CD4 T cells, sorted CD8 T cells held more high-frequency clones, which suggests that the mucosal expansions were mostly CD8.

Around 550 nanograms of biopsy DNA per sample were submitted for commercial TCRB immunosequencing. CDR3 regions were amplified from genomic DNA by Adaptive Biotechnology using a two-step, amplification bias-controlled multiplex PCR. Primers covering every V and J gene segment were used in the first PCR, while barcodes and Illumina adapters were added in the second PCR. CDR3 libraries were sequenced using an Illumina instrument. Turning to the authors' computational methods: Vendor-provided pipelines were combined with custom analysis of raw data in R/Bioconductor under R version 3.3.0. Clonality, which ranges from 0 to 1, was calculated as the inverse of the normalised Shannon entropy across all productive clones. The repertoire share taken up by the top 100 clones defined high-frequency clones, and only clones that passed a 95% confidence test were kept. Overlap between samples was measured with the Morisita-Horn index, while repertoire diversity was measured with the Simpson index. Held by TCRdb, this immuneACCESS table contains in-frame sequences only and omits some clones. Under half of the omission traces to an unresolved V gene where checked; the cause of the rest is unknown. The V and J calls and clone size come from that table; D and trimming were worked out from the DNA. This sample comprises some 17,000 clones, roughly two thirds of them detected only once. The top ten constitute roughly 5% of the sample.

Adults with ileal or ileocolonic Crohn's disease and an indication for ileocolonic resection were eligible for inclusion. Whole ileal mucosal biopsies were kept frozen at -80 degrees C prior to DNA extraction. Genomic DNA was extracted from frozen whole biopsies using a TRizol-based method and was quantified with a NanoDrop 2000 spectrophotometer. CDR1 and CDR2, per the germline V gene (reference sequence), are SEHNR and FQNEAQ. The CDR3 measures 14 amino acids from cysteine to phenylalanine. Left in the record is the CDR3 DNA by itself, 42 bases read in frame from the first base. Between the V and J ends, shortened by 5 bases and 10 bases respectively, the junction contains 15 bases.

The TCR was taken from an adult with Crohn's disease. This chain joins TRBV7-9 to TRBJ1-6; matching of 6 bases hints at TRBD1 as the D gene. The sample was ileal tissue. The CDR3 region reads CASSLPGELSPLHF. The DNA sequence is given as TGTGCCAGCAGCCTTCCAGGGGAATTATCACCCCTCCACTTT.